A selection of T cell receptor beta chains follows, all from one sample in a study of T cells expressing NK-cell markers. From its re-call of the 5' RACE reads, TCRdb lists each CDR3 protein once, without DNA. Its listing shows roughly 420,000 distinct CDR3 sequences. The sample was blood T cells: a sorted CD56 or NKG2C T cell subset, CD4+ or CD8+ T cells, or bulk PBMC T cells (not recorded which). Every receptor here comes from a woman between 18 and 69 years old in good health. The CDR3 runs from the conserved cysteine through the conserved F or W.

j_gene,len,v_gene,CDR3aa
TRBJ2-5,14,TRBV6-5,CASSSSGTRGDQYF
TRBJ1-5,15,TRBV3-1,CASSQSWTYNQPQHF
TRBJ2-2,14,TRBV27,CASSGRTDSGELFF
TRBJ1-1,15,TRBV10-3,CAISRTGGADTEAFF
TRBJ2-5,17,TRBV5-6,CASSLFGDFVGKETQYF
TRBJ1-5,14,TRBV9,CASSVNWGNQPQHF
TRBJ1-4,14,TRBV7-2,CASSFRGPNEKLFF
TRBJ2-3,16,TRBV9,CASTLGTGESTDTQYF
TRBJ1-1,14,TRBV4-1,CASSQGEGGTEAFF
TRBJ1-1,13,TRBV5-6,CASSPTENTEAFF
TRBJ2-5,15,TRBV28,CASSFRMTGQETQYF
TRBJ2-5,16,TRBV7-2,CASSLGPAGYQETQYF
TRBJ2-3,16,TRBV19,CASSMLGQTSTDTQYF
TRBJ2-3,14,TRBV6-4,CASSPLGLADTQYF
TRBJ1-4,15,TRBV15,CATSTRTEALRKLFF
TRBJ2-3,15,TRBV3-1,CASSQDHRGLDTQYF
TRBJ2-3,15,TRBV9,CASSVTSGSTDTQYF
TRBJ2-3,16,TRBV11-2,CASRGLGLAGGYTQYF
TRBJ1-1,13,TRBV6-2/TRBV6-3,CASKLQGYTEAFF
TRBJ2-1,13,TRBV20-1,CSAFGTVYNEQFF
TRBJ2-1,13,TRBV30,CAWSHGEGYEQFF
TRBJ2-5,16,TRBV4-3,CASSQGLAGGQETQYF
TRBJ2-1,15,TRBV12-3/TRBV12-4,CASRISGGPYNEQFF
TRBJ2-2,15,TRBV12-3/TRBV12-4,CASSPRGLPTGELFF
TRBJ2-2,11,TRBV29-1,CSVETYGELFF
TRBJ1-2,15,TRBV12-3/TRBV12-4,CASRSGTGPAYGYTF
TRBJ2-3,16,TRBV7-2,CASSLASASSTDTQYF
TRBJ2-1,18,TRBV7-3,CASSRLAGEFSSYNEQFF
TRBJ2-7,14,TRBV25-1,CASRAPGYGYEQYF
TRBJ2-2,18,TRBV27,CASSLSVGLAANTGELFF
TRBJ2-2,15,TRBV6-1,CASRVGTGGTGELFF
TRBJ1-5,13,TRBV6-2/TRBV6-3,CASSHRGNQPQHF
TRBJ2-1,17,TRBV4-3,CASSQDLGTSGPTEQFF
TRBJ2-3,14,TRBV7-2,CASSHGGALDTQYF
TRBJ2-3,16,TRBV20-1,CRPRGASGMGTDTQYF
TRBJ2-5,13,TRBV6-5,CASSLGPKETQYF
TRBJ1-6,13,TRBV19,CASSDVLNSPLHF
TRBJ1-4,14,TRBV7-3,CASSPRGANEKLFF
TRBJ2-5,17,TRBV20-1,CSARDFGSAPPEETQYF
TRBJ1-1,15,TRBV5-1,CASSLVLAANTEAFF
TRBJ2-5,13,TRBV10-3,CAISPGHQETQYF
TRBJ1-1,14,TRBV5-1,CASTKEGGPTEAFF
TRBJ1-2,14,TRBV12-3/TRBV12-4,CASTHSSVSYGYTF
TRBJ1-1,13,TRBV9,CASSAIRSPEAFF
TRBJ1-1,15,TRBV12-3/TRBV12-4,CASSGKTGSWTEAFF
TRBJ1-2,15,TRBV4-3,CASSQERGRGDGYTF
TRBJ2-3,14,TRBV27,CASSLSVITDTQYF
TRBJ2-3,14,TRBV6-5,CASSYSIVANTQYF
TRBJ2-7,16,TRBV4-3,CASSHRGLAGGEEQYF
TRBJ1-1,14,TRBV9,CASSVGFSTTEAFF
TRBJ1-5,16,TRBV5-1,CASSLEAGNGNQPQHF
TRBJ2-1,16,TRBV20-1,CSARAASGPSYNEQFF
TRBJ2-4,15,TRBV19,CASSPPGVAKNIQYF
TRBJ1-4,14,TRBV6-2/TRBV6-3,CASRTGDTNEKLFF